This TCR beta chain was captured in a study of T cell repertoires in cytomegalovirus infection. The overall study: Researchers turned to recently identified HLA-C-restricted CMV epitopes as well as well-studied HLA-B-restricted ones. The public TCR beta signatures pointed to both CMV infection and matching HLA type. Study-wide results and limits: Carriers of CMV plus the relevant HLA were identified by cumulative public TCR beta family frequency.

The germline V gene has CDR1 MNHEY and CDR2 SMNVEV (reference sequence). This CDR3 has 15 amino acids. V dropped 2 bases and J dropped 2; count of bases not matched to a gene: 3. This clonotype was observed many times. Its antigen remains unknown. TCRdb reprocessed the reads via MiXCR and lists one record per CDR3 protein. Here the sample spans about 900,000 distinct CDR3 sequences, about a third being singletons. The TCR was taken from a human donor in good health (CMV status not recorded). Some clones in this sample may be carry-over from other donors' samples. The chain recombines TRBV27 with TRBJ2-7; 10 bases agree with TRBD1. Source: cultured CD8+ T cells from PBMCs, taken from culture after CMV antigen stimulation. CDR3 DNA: TGTGCCAGCAGTTTAGCCGGGACAGGGGCCTACGAGCAGTACTTC. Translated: CASSLAGTGAYEQYF.